The table lists the clone carrying this TCR beta chain with a count of one. This sample was taken from a study of T cell responses to AZD1222 COVID-19 vaccine. Clones were read by immunoSEQ multiplex PCR, and TCRdb kept only the in-frame ones, dropping some. This table holds over 150,000 clones, about 85% found once. The CDR3 contains 15 residues. The ends were cut back, 2 bases at V and 1 base at J, with 10 bases in the middle. Germline CDR1 is MNHNY and CDR2 is SVGAGI (reference sequence). This clonotype originated in an adult in good health. The starting material was peripheral blood, obtained on day 0 of AZD1222 vaccination. This chain uses TRBV6-6 with TRBJ2-3; perhaps TRBD2 as D (6 bases). CDR3 in DNA: TGTGCCAGCAGTTACGTTTGGGGGGGCACAGATACGCAGTATTTT. This sequence encodes CASSYVWGGTDTQYF.